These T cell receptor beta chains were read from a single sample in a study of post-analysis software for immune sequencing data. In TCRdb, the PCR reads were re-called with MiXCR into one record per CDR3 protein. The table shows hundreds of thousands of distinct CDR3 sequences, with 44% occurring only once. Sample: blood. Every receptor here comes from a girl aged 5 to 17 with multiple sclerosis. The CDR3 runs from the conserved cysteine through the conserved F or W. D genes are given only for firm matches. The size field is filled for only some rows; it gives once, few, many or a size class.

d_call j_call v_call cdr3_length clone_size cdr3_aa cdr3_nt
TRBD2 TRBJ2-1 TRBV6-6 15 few CASSYFSGTNNEQFF TGTGCCAGCAGTTACTTCTCCGGGACTAACAATGAGCAGTTCTTC
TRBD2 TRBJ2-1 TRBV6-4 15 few CASSEASGSENEQFF TGTGCCAGCAGTGAGGCTAGCGGGAGTGAGAATGAGCAGTTCTTC
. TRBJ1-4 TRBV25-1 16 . CASSEYGQGTNEKLFF TGTGCCAGCAGTGAATACGGTCAAGGGACTAATGAAAAACTGTTTTTT
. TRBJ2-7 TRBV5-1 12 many CASSLAGNEQYF TGCGCCAGCAGCTTGGCGGGTAACGAGCAGTACTTC
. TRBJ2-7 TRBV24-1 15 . CATSDSAHRPYEQYF TGTGCCACCAGTGACTCAGCACACCGGCCCTACGAGCAGTACTTC
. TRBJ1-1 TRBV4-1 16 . CASSQVWFAWGTEAFF TGCGCCAGCAGCCAAGTGTGGTTCGCCTGGGGCACTGAAGCTTTCTTT
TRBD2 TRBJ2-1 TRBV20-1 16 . CSARDLRGSSYNEQFF TGCAGTGCTAGAGATTTGCGGGGGAGCTCCTACAATGAGCAGTTCTTC
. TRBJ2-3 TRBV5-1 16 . CASSLSGWQSTDTQYF TGCGCCAGCAGCTTATCGGGATGGCAAAGCACAGATACGCAGTATTTT
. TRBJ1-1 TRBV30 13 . CAWRILMNTEAFF TGTGCCTGGAGAATACTAATGAACACTGAAGCTTTCTTT
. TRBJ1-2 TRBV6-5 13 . CASSPTGLLGYTF TGTGCCAGCAGTCCTACGGGACTCCTTGGCTACACCTTC
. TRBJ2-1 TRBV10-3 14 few CAISDQGRTDEQFF TGTGCCATCAGTGACCAGGGTAGAACCGATGAGCAGTTCTTC
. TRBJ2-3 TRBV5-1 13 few CASSSLDAGTQYF TGCGCCAGCAGCTCGCTCGACGCGGGTACGCAGTATTTT
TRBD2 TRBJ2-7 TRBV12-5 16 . CASGLIRSGGLHEQYF TGTGCTAGTGGTTTGATAAGGAGCGGGGGGCTCCACGAGCAGTACTTC
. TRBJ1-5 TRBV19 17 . CASSAGGGGYSNQPQHF TGTGCCAGTAGTGCCGGCGGTGGGGGTTATAGCAATCAGCCCCAGCATTTT
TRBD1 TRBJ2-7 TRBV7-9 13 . CASRRTGASEQYF TGTGCCAGCAGGCGGACAGGTGCTTCCGAGCAGTACTTC
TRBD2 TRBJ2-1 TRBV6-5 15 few CASSYSGGSYNEQFF TGTGCCAGCAGTTACAGCGGGGGCTCCTACAATGAGCAGTTCTTC
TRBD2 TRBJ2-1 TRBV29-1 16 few CSVEAVTSGRYNEQFF TGCAGCGTTGAAGCCGTAACTAGCGGGAGATACAATGAGCAGTTCTTC
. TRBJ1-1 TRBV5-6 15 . CASNLENTGNTEAFF TGTGCCAGCAACTTGGAGAATACAGGCAACACTGAAGCTTTCTTT
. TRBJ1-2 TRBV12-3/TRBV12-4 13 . CASSFSQGYGYTF TGTGCCAGCAGTTTCTCCCAGGGCTATGGCTACACCTTC
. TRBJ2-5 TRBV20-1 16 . CSARGLAYESRETQYF TGCAGTGCTAGAGGGCTAGCCTATGAATCGAGAGAGACCCAGTACTTC
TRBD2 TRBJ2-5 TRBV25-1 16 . CASSEGVAGGRETQYF TGTGCCAGCAGTGAAGGAGTAGCGGGAGGGAGAGAGACCCAGTACTTC
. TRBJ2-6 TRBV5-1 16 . CASSLGPPAGANVLTF TGCGCCAGCAGCTTGGGCCCACCGGCTGGGGCCAACGTCCTGACTTTC
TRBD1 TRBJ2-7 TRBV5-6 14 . CASSLNRGLREQYF TGTGCCAGCAGCTTGAACAGGGGGCTGCGTGAGCAGTACTTC
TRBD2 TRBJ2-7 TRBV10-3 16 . CAISGGRTSGTYEQYF TGTGCCATCAGTGGTGGGAGGACTAGCGGAACCTACGAGCAGTACTTC
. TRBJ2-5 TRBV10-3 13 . CATLGAGEETQYF TGTGCCACCTTGGGGGCAGGGGAAGAGACCCAGTACTTC
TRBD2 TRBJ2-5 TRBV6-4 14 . CASSASGGAGTQYF TGTGCCAGCAGTGCCAGCGGGGGGGCCGGGACCCAGTACTTC
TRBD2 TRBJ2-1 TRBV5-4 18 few CASSLGISGGFRNNEQFF TGTGCCAGCAGCTTGGGAATTAGCGGGGGGTTCAGAAACAATGAGCAGTTCTTC
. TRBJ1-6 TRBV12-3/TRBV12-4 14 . CASSLSGIGSPLHF TGTGCCAGCAGTTTATCGGGGATCGGGTCACCCCTCCACTTT
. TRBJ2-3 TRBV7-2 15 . CASSLVGTRPDTQYF TGTGCCAGCAGCTTAGTAGGTACTAGACCAGATACGCAGTATTTT
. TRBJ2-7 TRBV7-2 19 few CASSGTDRDLGRAPYEQYF TGTGCCAGCAGCGGCACAGACCGGGACCTAGGAAGAGCACCCTACGAGCAGTACTTC
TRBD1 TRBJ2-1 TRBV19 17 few CASSRGDRGYEVVEQFF TGTGCCAGTAGTAGGGGGGACAGGGGGTATGAGGTGGTCGAGCAGTTCTTC
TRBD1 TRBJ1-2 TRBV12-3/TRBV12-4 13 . CASRGQNFYGYTF TGTGCCAGCAGGGGACAGAATTTCTATGGCTACACCTTC
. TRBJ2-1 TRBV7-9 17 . CASSRKGVQISYNEQFF TGTGCCAGCAGCCGAAAAGGCGTCCAGATATCCTACAATGAGCAGTTCTTC
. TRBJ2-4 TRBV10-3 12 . CAISEGGMEQYF TGTGCCATCAGTGAGGGCGGGATGGAGCAGTACTTC
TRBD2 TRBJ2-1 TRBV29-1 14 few CSVESSQLAGGQFF TGCAGCGTTGAATCTTCTCAACTAGCGGGAGGGCAGTTCTTC
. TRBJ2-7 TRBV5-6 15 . CASSFQTDYSYEQYF TGTGCCAGCAGCTTTCAGACGGATTACTCGTACGAGCAGTACTTC
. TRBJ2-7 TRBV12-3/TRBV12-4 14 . CASGTEQGTYEQYF TGTGCCAGCGGAACAGAACAGGGAACCTACGAGCAGTACTTC
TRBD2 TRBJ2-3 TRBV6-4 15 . CASSELAGGGDTQYF TGTGCCAGCAGTGAGTTAGCGGGAGGAGGGGATACGCAGTATTTT
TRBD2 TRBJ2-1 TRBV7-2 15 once CASLGVAGGQDEQFF TGTGCCAGCCTTGGAGTAGCGGGGGGGCAGGATGAGCAGTTCTTC
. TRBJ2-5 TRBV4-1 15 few CASSQELRGRETQYF TGCGCCAGCAGCCAAGAATTGCGGGGGCGAGAGACCCAGTACTTC
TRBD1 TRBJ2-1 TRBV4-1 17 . CASSQLSQGAFLYEQFF TGCGCCAGCAGCCAACTTTCCCAGGGGGCGTTTCTCTATGAGCAGTTCTTC
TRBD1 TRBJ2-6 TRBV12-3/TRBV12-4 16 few CASSLSGTGTGEDLTF TGTGCCAGCAGTTTATCCGGGACAGGGACAGGGGAAGACCTGACTTTC
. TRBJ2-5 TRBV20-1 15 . CSAHMDWATVATQYF TGCAGTGCTCATATGGACTGGGCCACTGTGGCGACCCAGTACTTC
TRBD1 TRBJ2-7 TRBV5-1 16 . CASSLPGTGASAEQYF TGCGCCAGCAGCTTGCCCGGGACAGGGGCGTCCGCCGAGCAGTACTTC
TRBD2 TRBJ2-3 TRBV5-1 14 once CASSAGWSGDSQYF TGCGCCAGCAGCGCCGGTTGGAGCGGGGATTCGCAGTATTTT